Listed here are 8 T cell receptor beta chains from one sample, sequenced in a study of CD8+CD57+ T cells in acquired aplastic anemia. Investigators profiled TCR beta VDJ and CDR3 from genomic DNA template. TCRdb redid the calling of the reads with MiXCR, one entry per CDR3 protein. The sample has roughly 120,000 distinct CDR3 sequences, 50% to 70% seen once. Only patients with CD8+CD57+ cell expansion on flow cytometry were chosen for sequencing. The sample was sorted CD4+, CD8+, or CD8+CD57+ T cells (not recorded which) from PBMCs. These receptors all stem from a human donor with aplastic anemia.

The count of this clonotype is one. The J gene is TRBJ2-6, the V gene TRBV2, with D perhaps assigned TRBD1 or TRBD2 (5 bases each). V lost 3 bases, J lost 4 bases, and 10 bases lay in between. This CDR3 is built from 15 residues. CDR1 SNHLY and CDR2 FYNNEI come from the germline V gene. DNA for the CDR3: TGTGCCAGCAGTGAGGTTGGGACCGGGGCCAACGTCCTGACTTTC. Residues: CASSEVGTGANVLTF.

The CDR3 DNA follows: TGTGCCAGCAGCTTCTCGGGAAATAGCAATCAGCCCCAGCATTTT. It encodes CASSFSGNSNQPQHF. The chain uses TRBV11-2 and TRBJ1-5; D is ambiguous. CDR1 and CDR2 from the germline V gene are SGHAT and FQNNGV. Deletions cut 3 bases from V and 0 bases from J, with 9 bases between. CDR3 length equals 15 residues. Combining the CDR3 with reference TRBV11-2 and TRBJ1-5 gives the whole variable domain EAGVAQSPRYKIIEKRQSVAFWCNPISGHATLYWYQQILGQGPKLLIQFQNNGVVDDSQLPKDRFSAERLKGVDSTLKIQPAKLEDSAVYLCASSFSGNSNQPQHFGDGTRLSIL.

This clonotype has a handful of counts. The J gene is TRBJ2-3, the V gene TRBV15; D uncertain. The CDR3 runs 13 residues. Germline CDR1 reads LNHNV; CDR2 reads YYDKDF (reference sequence). V gave up 2 bases and J gave up 5 bases, with 8 bases separating them. The CDR3 sequence: CATSRMALDTQYF. Here the CDR3 DNA reads TGTGCCACCAGCAGAATGGCGTTAGATACGCAGTATTTT.

On this clonotype itself: A junction end diverges from the germline sequence, so it may reflect a read error. This chain uses TRBV10-3 with TRBJ1-1, with 8 bases lining up with TRBD1. Germline values: CDR1 ENHRY, CDR2 SYGVKD. The CDR3 extends over 14 amino acids. CDR3 protein: CASSDPGQGTEAFF. As DNA, the CDR3 is TGTGCCAGCAGTGACCCCGGACAGGGAACTGAAGCTTTCTTT.

This clonotype was picked up one time. The chain couples TRBV15 to TRBJ1-1, with D perhaps TRBD1 (5 bases). Germline values: CDR1 LNHNV, CDR2 YYDKDF (reference sequence). The ends were cut back, 6 bases at V and 1 base at J, with 9 bases in the middle. This CDR3 region has 13 residues. The CDR3: CATSLGANTEAFF. CDR3 DNA sequence: TGTGCCACCAGTCTCGGGGCGAACACTGAAGCTTTCTTT.

This clonotype was seen only a few times. This chain connects TRBV2 to TRBJ2-2; no reliable D call. In germline, CDR1 is SNHLY, CDR2 FYNNEI. The CDR3 extends over 15 amino acids. V was pared by 3 bases and J by 4 bases, with 12 bases between. The CDR3 reads CASSEQDPSTGELFF. The CDR3 DNA sequence: TGTGCCAGCAGTGAGCAGGACCCGAGCACCGGGGAGCTGTTTTTT.

The CDR3 sequence: CATSAEVSAEQFF. In DNA, the CDR3 is TGTGCCACCAGTGCTGAGGTGTCGGCTGAGCAGTTCTTC. J is TRBJ2-1 and V is TRBV24-1, with D uncertain. Trimming removed 5 bases at V and 9 bases at J, with 13 bases between. Germline CDR1 and CDR2: KGHDR and SFDVKD. The CDR3 is made up of 13 amino acids.

As to this clonotype: Given a much more abundant clone one base away, this may be a read error. The chain is built from TRBV10-3 and TRBJ1-4; D gene uncertain. From germline, CDR1 is ENHRY and CDR2 SYGVKD. The CDR3 is made up of 14 amino acids. CDR3 sequence: CAISERAGNERLFF. CDR3 nucleotides: TGTGCCATCAGTGAAAGGGCGGGTAATGAAAGACTGTTTTTT.